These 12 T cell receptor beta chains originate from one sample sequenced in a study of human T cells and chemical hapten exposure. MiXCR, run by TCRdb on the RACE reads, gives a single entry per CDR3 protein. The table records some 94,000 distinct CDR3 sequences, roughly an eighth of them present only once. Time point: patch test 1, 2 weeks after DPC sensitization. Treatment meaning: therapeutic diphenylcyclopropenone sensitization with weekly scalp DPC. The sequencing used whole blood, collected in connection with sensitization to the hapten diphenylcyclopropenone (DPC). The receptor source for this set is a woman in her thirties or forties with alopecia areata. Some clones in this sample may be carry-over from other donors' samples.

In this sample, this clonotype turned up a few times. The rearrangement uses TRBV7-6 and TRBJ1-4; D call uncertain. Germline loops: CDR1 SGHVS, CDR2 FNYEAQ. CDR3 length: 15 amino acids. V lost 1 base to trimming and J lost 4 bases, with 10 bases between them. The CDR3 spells CASSLEKAFNEKLFF. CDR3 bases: TGTGCCAGCAGCTTAGAAAAGGCTTTTAATGAAAAACTGTTTTTT.

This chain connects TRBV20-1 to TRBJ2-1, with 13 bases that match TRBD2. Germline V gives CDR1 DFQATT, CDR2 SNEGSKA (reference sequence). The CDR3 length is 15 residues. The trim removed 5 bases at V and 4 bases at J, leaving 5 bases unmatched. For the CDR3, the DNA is TGCAGTGCTTCACTAGCGGGAGGGTTTTACAATGAGCAGTTCTTC. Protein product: CSASLAGGFYNEQFF.

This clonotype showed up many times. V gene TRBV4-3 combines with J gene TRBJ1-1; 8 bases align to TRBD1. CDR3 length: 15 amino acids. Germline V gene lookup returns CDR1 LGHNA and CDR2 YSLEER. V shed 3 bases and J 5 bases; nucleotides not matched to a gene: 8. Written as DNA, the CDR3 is TGCGCCAGCAGCCACCCCCAGGGGGCTGGAACTGAAGCTTTCTTT. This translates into CASSHPQGAGTEAFF.

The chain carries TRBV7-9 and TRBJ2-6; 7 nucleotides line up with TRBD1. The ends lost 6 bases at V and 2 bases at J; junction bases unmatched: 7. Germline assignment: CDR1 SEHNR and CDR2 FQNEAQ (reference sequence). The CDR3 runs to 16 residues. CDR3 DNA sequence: TGTGCCAGCAGGGGACAGACTTTCACTGGGGCCAACGTCCTGACTTTC. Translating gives CASRGQTFTGANVLTF.

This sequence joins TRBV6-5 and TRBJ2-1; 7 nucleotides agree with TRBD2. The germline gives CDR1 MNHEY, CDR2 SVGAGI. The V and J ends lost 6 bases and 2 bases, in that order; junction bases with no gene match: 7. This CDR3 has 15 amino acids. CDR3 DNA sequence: TGTGCCAGCAGACACAAGCGGGGTCCCTACAATGAGCAGTTCTTC. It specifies CASRHKRGPYNEQFF.

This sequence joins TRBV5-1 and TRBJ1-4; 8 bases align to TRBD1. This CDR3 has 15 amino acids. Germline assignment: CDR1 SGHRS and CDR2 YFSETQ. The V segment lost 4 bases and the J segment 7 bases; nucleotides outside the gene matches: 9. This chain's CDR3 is CASSPPGGRTEKLFF. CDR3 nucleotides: TGCGCCAGCAGCCCCCCAGGGGGCAGGACTGAAAAACTGTTTTTT.

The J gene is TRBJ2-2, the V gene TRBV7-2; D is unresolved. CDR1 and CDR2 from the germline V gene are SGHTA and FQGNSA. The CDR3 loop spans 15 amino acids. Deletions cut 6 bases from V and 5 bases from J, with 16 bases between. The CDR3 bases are TGTGCCAGCAGTTCCAGACCCACCCAGACCGGGGAGCTGTTTTTT. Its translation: CASSSRPTQTGELFF. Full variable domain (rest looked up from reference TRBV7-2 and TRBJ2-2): GAGVSQSPSNKVTEKGKDVELRCDPISGHTALYWYRQSLGQGLEFLIYFQGNSAPDKSGLPSDRFSAERTGGSVSTLTIQRTQQEDSAVYLCASSSRPTQTGELFFGEGSRLTVL.

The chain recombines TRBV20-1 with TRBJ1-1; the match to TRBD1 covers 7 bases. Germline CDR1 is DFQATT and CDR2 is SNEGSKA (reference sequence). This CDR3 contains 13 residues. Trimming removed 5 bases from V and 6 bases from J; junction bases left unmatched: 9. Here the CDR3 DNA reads TGCAGTGCTTTGGAGGGGGCAGACGCTGAAGCTTTCTTT. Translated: CSALEGADAEAFF.

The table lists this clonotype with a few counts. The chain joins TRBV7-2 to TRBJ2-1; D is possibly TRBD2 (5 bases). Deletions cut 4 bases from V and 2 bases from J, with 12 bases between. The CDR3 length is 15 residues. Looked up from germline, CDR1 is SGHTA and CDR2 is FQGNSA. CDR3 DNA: TGTGCCAGCAGCTCACACGTGACTACCTACAATGAGCAGTTCTTC. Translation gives CASSSHVTTYNEQFF. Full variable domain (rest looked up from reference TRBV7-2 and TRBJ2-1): GAGVSQSPSNKVTEKGKDVELRCDPISGHTALYWYRQSLGQGLEFLIYFQGNSAPDKSGLPSDRFSAERTGGSVSTLTIQRTQQEDSAVYLCASSSHVTTYNEQFFGPGTRLTVL.

CDR3 sequence: CASGRSDRGKFF. CDR3 nucleotides: TGTGCCAGCGGAAGAAGCGACAGGGGAAAGTTCTTC. V and J are TRBV28 and TRBJ2-1; the match to TRBD1 covers 8 bases. The CDR3 spans 12 residues. Trimming cost V 8 bases and J 14 bases; bases outside gene matches: 11. Germline V gene sequence: CDR1 MDHEN, CDR2 SYDVKM.

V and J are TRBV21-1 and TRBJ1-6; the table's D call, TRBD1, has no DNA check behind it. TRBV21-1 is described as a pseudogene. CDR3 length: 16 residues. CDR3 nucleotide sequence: TGTGCCAGCAGCATTAGACAGGGGCCGTTAAATTCACCCATCCACTTT. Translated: CASSIRQGPLNSPIHF.

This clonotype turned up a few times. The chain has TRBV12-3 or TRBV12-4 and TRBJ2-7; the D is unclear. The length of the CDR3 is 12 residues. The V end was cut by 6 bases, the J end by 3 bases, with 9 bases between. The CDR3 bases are TGTGCCAGCAGGTCAAGGATCTACGAGCAGTACTTC. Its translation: CASRSRIYEQYF.